The text below deals with one TCR beta chain. This sample is drawn from a study of CD4 T cell repertoires in COVID-19. J lost 0 bases, V lost 5 bases, and 8 bases had no gene match. The CDR3 is 17 residues long. The germline gives CDR1 MDHEN, CDR2 SYDVKM. Sequencing was done directly on freshly isolated, uncultured memory T cells. Measured with immunoSEQ multiplex PCR; TCRdb has only the in-frame clones, and not every one. The table shows about 22,000 clones, with around 87% occurring only once. The rearrangement uses TRBV28 and TRBJ2-3; 10 nucleotides agree with TRBD1. The material sequenced was central memory CD4+ T cells from blood, taken before the COVID-19 pandemic. This receptor was obtained from a human donor who had COVID-19. The CDR3 DNA reads TGTGCCAGCAGTCCGGGACAGGGGTACGCTAGCACAGATACGCAGTATTTT. Its protein is CASSPGQGYASTDTQYF.